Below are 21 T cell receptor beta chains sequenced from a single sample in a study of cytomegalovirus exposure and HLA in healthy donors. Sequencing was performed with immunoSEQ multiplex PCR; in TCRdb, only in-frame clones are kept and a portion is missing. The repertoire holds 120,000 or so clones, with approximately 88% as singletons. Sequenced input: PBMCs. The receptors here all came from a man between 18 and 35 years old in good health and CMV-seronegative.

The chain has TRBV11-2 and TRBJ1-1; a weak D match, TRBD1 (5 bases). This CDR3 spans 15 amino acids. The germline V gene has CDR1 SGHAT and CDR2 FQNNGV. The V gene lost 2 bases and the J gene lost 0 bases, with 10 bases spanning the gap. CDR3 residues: CASSLIGGVNTEAFF. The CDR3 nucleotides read TGTGCCAGCAGCTTAATTGGGGGGGTGAACACTGAAGCTTTCTTT.

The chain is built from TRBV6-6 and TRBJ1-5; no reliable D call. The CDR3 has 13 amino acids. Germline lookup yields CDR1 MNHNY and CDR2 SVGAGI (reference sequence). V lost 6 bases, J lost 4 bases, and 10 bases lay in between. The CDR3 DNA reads TGTGCCAGCAGCGAGAGAGAGAATCAGCCCCAGCATTTT. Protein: CASSERENQPQHF.

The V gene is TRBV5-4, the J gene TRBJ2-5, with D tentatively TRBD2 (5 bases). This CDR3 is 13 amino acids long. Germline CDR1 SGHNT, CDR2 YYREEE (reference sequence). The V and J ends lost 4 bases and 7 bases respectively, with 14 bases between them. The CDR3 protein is CASSKEDVPTQYF. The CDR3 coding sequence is TGTGCCAGCAGCAAGGAGGACGTACCGACCCAGTACTTC.

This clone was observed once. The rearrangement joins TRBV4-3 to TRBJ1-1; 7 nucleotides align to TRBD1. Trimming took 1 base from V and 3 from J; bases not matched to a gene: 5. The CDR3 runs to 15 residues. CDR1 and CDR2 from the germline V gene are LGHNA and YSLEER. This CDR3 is CASSQAQGEDTEAFF. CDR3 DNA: TGCGCCAGCAGCCAAGCTCAGGGGGAGGACACTGAAGCTTTCTTT.

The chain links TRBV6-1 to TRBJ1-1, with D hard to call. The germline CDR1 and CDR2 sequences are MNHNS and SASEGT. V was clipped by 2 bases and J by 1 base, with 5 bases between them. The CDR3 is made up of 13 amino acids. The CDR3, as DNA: TGTGCCAGCAGTGAAACTTCGAACACTGAAGCTTTCTTT. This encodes CASSETSNTEAFF.

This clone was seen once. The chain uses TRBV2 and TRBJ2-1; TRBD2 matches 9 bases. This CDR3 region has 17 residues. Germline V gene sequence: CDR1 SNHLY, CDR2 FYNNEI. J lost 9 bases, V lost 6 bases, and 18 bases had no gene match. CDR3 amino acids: CASRDILRGGAFGEQFF. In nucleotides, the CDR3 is TGTGCCAGCAGAGACATCCTTCGCGGGGGGGCCTTCGGTGAGCAGTTCTTC. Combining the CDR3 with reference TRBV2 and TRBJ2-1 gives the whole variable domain EPEVTQTPSHQVTQMGQEVILRCVPISNHLYFYWYRQILGQKVEFLVSFYNNEISEKSEIFDDQFSVERPDGSNFTLKIRSTKLEDSAMYFCASRDILRGGAFGEQFFGPGTRLTVL.

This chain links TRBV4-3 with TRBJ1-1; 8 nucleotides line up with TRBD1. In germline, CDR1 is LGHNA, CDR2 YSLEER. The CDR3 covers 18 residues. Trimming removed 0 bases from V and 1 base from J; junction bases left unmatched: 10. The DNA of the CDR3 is TGCGCCAGCAGCCAAGACAGGAAAACCGGGACAGGGAACACTGAAGCTTTCTTT. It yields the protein CASSQDRKTGTGNTEAFF.

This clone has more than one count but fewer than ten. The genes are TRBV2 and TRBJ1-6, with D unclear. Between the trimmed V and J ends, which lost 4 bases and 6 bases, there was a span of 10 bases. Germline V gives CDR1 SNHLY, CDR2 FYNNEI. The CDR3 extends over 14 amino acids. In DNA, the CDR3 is TGTGCCAGCAGTGGAGGGTCAGGTAATTCACCCCTCCACTTT. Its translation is CASSGGSGNSPLHF.

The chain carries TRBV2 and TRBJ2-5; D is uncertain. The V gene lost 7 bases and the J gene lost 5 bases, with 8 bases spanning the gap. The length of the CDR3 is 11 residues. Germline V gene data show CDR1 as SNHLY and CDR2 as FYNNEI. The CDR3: CASNQEETQYF. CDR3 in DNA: TGTGCCAGCAACCAAGAGGAGACCCAGTACTTC.

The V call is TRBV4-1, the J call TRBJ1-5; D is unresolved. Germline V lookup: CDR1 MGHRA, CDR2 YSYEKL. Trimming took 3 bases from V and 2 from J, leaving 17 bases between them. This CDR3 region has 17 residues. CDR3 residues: CASSHPTGSLRNQPQHF. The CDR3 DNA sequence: TGCGCCAGCAGCCATCCCACGGGGTCTCTCCGCAATCAGCCCCAGCATTTT.

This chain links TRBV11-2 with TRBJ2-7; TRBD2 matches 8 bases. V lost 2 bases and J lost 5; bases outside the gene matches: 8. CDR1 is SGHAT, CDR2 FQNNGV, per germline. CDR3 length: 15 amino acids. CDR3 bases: TGTGCCAGCAGCTTATTTCGGGAGGGCCCTGACGAGCAGTACTTC. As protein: CASSLFREGPDEQYF.

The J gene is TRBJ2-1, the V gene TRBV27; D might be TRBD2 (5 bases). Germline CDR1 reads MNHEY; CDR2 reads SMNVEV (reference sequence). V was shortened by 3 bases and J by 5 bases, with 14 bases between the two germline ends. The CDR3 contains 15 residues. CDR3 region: CASSLGSHRNNEQFF. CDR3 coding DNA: TGTGCCAGCAGTTTGGGGAGTCATCGTAACAATGAGCAGTTCTTC.

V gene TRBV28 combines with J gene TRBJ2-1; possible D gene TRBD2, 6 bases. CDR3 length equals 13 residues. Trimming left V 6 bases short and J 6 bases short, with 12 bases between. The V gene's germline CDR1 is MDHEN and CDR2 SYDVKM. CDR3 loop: CASRGGTGNEQFF. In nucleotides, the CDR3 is TGTGCCAGCAGGGGCGGGACCGGCAATGAGCAGTTCTTC. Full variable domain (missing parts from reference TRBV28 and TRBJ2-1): DVKVTQSSRYLVKRTGEKVFLECVQDMDHENMFWYRQDPGLGLRLIYFSYDVKMKEKGDIPEGYSVSREKKERFSLILESASTNQTSMYLCASRGGTGNEQFFGPGTRLTVL.

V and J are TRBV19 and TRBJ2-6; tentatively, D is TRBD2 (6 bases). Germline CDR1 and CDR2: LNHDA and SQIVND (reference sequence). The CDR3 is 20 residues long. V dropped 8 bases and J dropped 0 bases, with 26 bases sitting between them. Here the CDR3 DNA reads TGTGCCAGTTATTCCCGTACCTCCGGGACTGTCGACTCTGGGGCCAACGTCCTGACTTTC. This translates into CASYSRTSGTVDSGANVLTF. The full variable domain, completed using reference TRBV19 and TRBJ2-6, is DGGITQSPKYLFRKEGQNVTLSCEQNLNHDAMYWYRQDPGQGLRLIYYSQIVNDFQKGDIAEGYSVSREKKESFPLTVTSAQKNPTAFYLCASYSRTSGTVDSGANVLTFGAGSRLTVL.

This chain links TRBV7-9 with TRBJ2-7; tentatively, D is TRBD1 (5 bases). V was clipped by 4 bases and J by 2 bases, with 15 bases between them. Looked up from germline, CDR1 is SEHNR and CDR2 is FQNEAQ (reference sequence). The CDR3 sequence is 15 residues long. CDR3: CASSSRVQETYEQYF. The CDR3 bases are TGTGCCAGCAGCTCTAGGGTACAGGAGACCTACGAGCAGTACTTC.

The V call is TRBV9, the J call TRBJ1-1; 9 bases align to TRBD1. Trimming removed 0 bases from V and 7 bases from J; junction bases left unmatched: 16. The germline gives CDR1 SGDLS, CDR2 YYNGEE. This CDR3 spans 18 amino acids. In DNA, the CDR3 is TGTGCCAGCAGCGTAGGGGACAGGGAGACTGGAATCCTTAGTGAAGCTTTCTTT. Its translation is CASSVGDRETGILSEAFF.

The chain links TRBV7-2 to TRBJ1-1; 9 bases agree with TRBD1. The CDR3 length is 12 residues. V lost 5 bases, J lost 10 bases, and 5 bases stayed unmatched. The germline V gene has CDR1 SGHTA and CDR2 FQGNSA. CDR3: CASSVLQGAAFF. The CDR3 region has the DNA TGTGCCAGCAGCGTTCTACAGGGGGCAGCTTTCTTT.

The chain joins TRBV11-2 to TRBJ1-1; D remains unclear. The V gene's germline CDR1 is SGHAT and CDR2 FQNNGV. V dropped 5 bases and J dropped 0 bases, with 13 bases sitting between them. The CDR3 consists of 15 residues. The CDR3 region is CASSPSPGLNTEAFF. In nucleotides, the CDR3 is TGTGCCAGCAGCCCTAGCCCCGGGTTGAACACTGAAGCTTTCTTT.

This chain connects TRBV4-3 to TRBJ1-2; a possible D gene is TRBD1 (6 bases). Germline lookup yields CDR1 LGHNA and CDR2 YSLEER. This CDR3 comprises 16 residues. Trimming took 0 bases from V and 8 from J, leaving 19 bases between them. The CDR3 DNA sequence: TGCGCCAGCAGCCAAGATCCGTTAGGGACACGTGGGGGCTACACCTTC. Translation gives CASSQDPLGTRGGYTF.

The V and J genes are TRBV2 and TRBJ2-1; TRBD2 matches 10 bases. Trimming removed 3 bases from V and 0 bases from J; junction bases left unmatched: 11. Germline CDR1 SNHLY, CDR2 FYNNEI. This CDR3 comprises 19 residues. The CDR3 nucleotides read TGTGCCAGCAGTGACTCATGGACTAGCGGCGGGGCCTCCTACAATGAGCAGTTCTTC. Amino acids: CASSDSWTSGGASYNEQFF.

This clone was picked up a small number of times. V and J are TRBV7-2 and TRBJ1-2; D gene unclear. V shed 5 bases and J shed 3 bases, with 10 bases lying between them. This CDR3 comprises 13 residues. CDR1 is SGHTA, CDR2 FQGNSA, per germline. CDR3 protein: CASSVHVDYGYTF. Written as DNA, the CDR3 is TGTGCCAGCAGCGTTCATGTAGACTATGGCTACACCTTC.